This TCR beta chain was recorded in a study of PD-1 blockade in classical Hodgkin lymphoma. Following autologous stem cell transplantation, relapse occurred in every patient, and exposure to brentuximab vedotin varied. Trimming removed 1 base from V and 7 bases from J, with 8 bases in between. The CDR3 runs 12 residues. CDR1 and CDR2 from the germline V gene are SGHTA and FQGNSA. Clones were read by immunoSEQ multiplex PCR, and TCRdb kept only the in-frame ones, dropping some. The table includes 98,000 or so clones, around 89% detected once. This sample comprised peripheral blood mononuclear cells (PBMCs), obtained before the second cycle of nivolumab. The V and J genes are TRBV7-2 and TRBJ2-7, with D unresolved. The sequence came from a human donor with classical Hodgkin lymphoma. The CDR3 region is CASSLGPWEQYF. CDR3 bases: TGTGCCAGCAGCTTAGGTCCCTGGGAGCAGTACTTC.